This TCR beta chain appears in the sequencing data of a study of identical twins. Points from the study as a whole: Conclusions leaned on cross-sectional statistical analysis and did not track the same donors over time. One should note that invariant MAIT and iNKT cells could partly confound zero-insertion analyses.

This clonotype came up a few times. Antigen unknown. Unique molecular identifiers were present on the cDNA, which also gained a universal primer site by template switching. A single record per CDR3 protein comes from TCRdb applying MiXCR to the 5' RACE reads. The sample lists 260,000 or so distinct CDR3 sequences, 7% to 8.5% seen once, with around 5.4% in the top ten. CDR1 and CDR2 from the germline V gene are KGHDR and SFDVKD. This CDR3 comprises 14 residues. Between the trimmed V and J ends, which lost 4 bases and 5 bases, there was a span of 13 bases. These data also formed part of another study, on yellow fever vaccine responses in identical twins.

Sample: CD8+ T cells sorted from blood. This TCR was sampled from a woman between 18 and 30 years old in good health. V is TRBV24-1 and J is TRBJ1-1; D gene ambiguous. The CDR3 sequence: CATSDHRGGTEAFF. Written as DNA, the CDR3 is TGTGCCACCAGTGACCACCGAGGAGGAACTGAAGCTTTCTTT.